Listed below are T cell receptor beta chains from one sample, sequenced in a study of blood T cell repertoires in COVID-19. Profiled with immunoSEQ multiplex PCR; TCRdb holds only in-frame clones, not every one. The sample carries some 220,000 clones, 80% to 85% recorded once. The sample was peripheral blood. All receptors derive from a woman aged 55-70 years with acute or convalescent COVID-19. Each CDR3 is given with its conserved first and last residue.

v_call	cdr3_aa
TRBV6-6	CASSERTEAFF
TRBV7-2	CASSSSGGAAYEQFF
TRBV6-6	CASSYVVQETQYF
TRBV29-1	CSVGGRDGTEAFF
TRBV30	CAWSVQDNSPLHF
TRBV4-2	CASRRNSGEYNEQFF
TRBV6-1	CASSEMGQGDGYTF
TRBV11-2	CASSVSGAYTDTQYF
TRBV6-5	CASSKTPDTEAFF
TRBV27	CASSSSGQCLTYEQYF
TRBV11-2	CASSLVSNSPLHF
TRBV5-4	CASSIDGTGSQPQHF
TRBV3-1/TRBV3-2	CASSRTGRTGELFF
TRBV28	CASSSTGGTDTQYF
TRBV7-8	CASSSQTGQSPLHF
TRBV30	CAWRSYGARGDTEAFF
TRBV7-2	CASSLRGQFVEAFF
TRBV10-3	CAISDPGGQETQYF
TRBV4-2	CASSKLSTGELFF
TRBV12-3/TRBV12-4	CASSLKTGWGYTF
TRBV24-1	CATSLRGGDGYTF
TRBV3-1/TRBV3-2	CASSQDETGDLETQYF
TRBV5-1	CASSLGFLAGGPEQFF
TRBV28	CAILGTDNSPLHF
TRBV29-1	CSVQGQTLNTEAFF
TRBV7-2	CASSATTGITEAFF
TRBV19	CASSIKRQGGYTF
TRBV4-3	CASSQDGGSGGSPFANEQFF
TRBV5-1	CASSFALTVNTEAFF
TRBV5-8	CASSLGTLYEQYF
TRBV13	CASSSSGTAAEKGDTQYF
TRBV6-1	CASSETPQGRYGYTF
TRBV7-2	CASSLVQGPSYEQYF
TRBV27	CASSRQGPYGYTF
TRBV15	CATSRERAGGAFF
TRBV18	CASSPSSKETQYF
TRBV7-2	CASSQGLGRLFF
TRBV7-2	CASSIRTSGGRYRYNEQFF
TRBV5-8	CASEWTAPNTEAFF
TRBV10-3	CAISESPENQPQHF
TRBV2	CASTGLSGNTIYF
TRBV5-1	CASSFRVLGAGTGELFF
TRBV7-6	CASSLGWTGTYNEQFF
TRBV28	CASSLMAEGHGYTF
TRBV15	CATSRGVSNQPQHF
TRBV5-5	CASSLGGRASSYTF
TRBV6-1	CASSEASAGQSSGNTIYF
TRBV7-2	CASSPSWGGSQPQHF
TRBV7-2	CASSPWTGTTGELFF
TRBV6-1	CASSEVPRGPYEQYF
TRBV7-2	CASRPTGSSIDGYTF
TRBV6-1	CASSDGQGYQPQHF
TRBV7-2	CASSSSGFTEAFF
TRBV18	CASSRDYAEAFF
TRBV6-5	CASSWGVQANYGYTF
TRBV30	CAWAGTGEQPQHF
TRBV5-4	CASSGQGKACGYTF